Shown below are 4 T cell receptor beta chains from a single sample sequenced in a study of T cell responses to AZD1222 COVID-19 vaccine. The method was immunoSEQ multiplex PCR; TCRdb's version includes in-frame clones alone and lacks a portion of them. The table shows about 120,000 clones, with over 85% occurring only once. The input for sequencing was peripheral blood, taken 28 days after the second AZD1222 dose. Receptors originate from an adult who received the AZD1222 COVID-19 vaccine.

This chain joins TRBV28 and TRBJ2-7; possibly TRBD1 for D (5 bases). From germline, CDR1 is MDHEN and CDR2 SYDVKM. Trimming left V 6 bases short and J 4 bases short, with 19 bases between. The CDR3 is made up of 15 amino acids. This CDR3 reads CASSLTQDTTYEQYF. CDR3 DNA sequence: TGTGCCAGCAGCCTTACACAGGATACCACGTACGAGCAGTACTTC.

This chain links TRBV3-1 (or the pseudogene TRBV3-2) with TRBJ2-6; D is possibly TRBD2 (5 bases). The CDR3 contains 12 residues. Trimming removed 5 bases at V and 9 bases at J, with 8 bases between. Germline-derived CDR1 and CDR2 are LGHDT and YNNKEL (reference sequence). The CDR3 bases are TGTGCCAGCAGCGACTACAACAACGTCCTGACTTTC. Its translation: CASSDYNNVLTF.

This clone ranks as medium-sized (0.01 to 0.1%). This chain connects TRBV24-1 to TRBJ2-7, with TRBD2 identical over 11 bases. CDR1 and CDR2 (germline): KGHDR, SFDVKD. This CDR3 spans 14 amino acids. Germline trimming cut 3 bases from V and 7 bases from J; bases unmatched to any gene: 4. The CDR3: CATSDRLAGGEQYF. In DNA form, the CDR3 reads TGTGCCACCAGTGATCGTCTAGCGGGAGGAGAGCAGTACTTC.

This sequence joins TRBV11-2 and TRBJ2-7; D is unresolved. Looked up from germline, CDR1 is SGHAT and CDR2 is FQNNGV. Trimming stripped 2 bases from V and 0 bases from J, with 8 bases between. This CDR3 spans 14 amino acids. The CDR3 DNA reads TGTGCCAGCAGCTTAAGACGGAGCTCCTACGAGCAGTACTTC. This sequence encodes CASSLRRSSYEQYF.